This TCR beta chain was sequenced in a study of T cell responses to AZD1222 COVID-19 vaccine. TCRdb's copy holds only in-frame clones and misses some; the assay was immunoSEQ multiplex PCR. The sample contains about 200,000 clones, roughly 92% of which appear only once. Study observations and caveats: In all cases, repertoires were sampled only after the peak T cell response. Close to half of all spike-specific TCRs reportedly target regions of the variants that are unmutated. In a largely white British group with more females than males, clonal diversity was possibly underestimated.

With regard to this clone: What it binds is not known.

Per germline, CDR1 LNHDA and CDR2 SQIVND (reference sequence). Deletions cut 2 bases from V and 4 bases from J, with 12 bases between. The CDR3 consists of 16 residues. Sample: peripheral blood, taken 28 days after the second AZD1222 dose. This TCR was recovered from an adult who received the AZD1222 COVID-19 vaccine. The V gene is TRBV19, the J gene TRBJ2-6; a weak D match, TRBD1 (5 bases). The CDR3 reads CASSINAGSGANVLTF. CDR3 bases: TGTGCCAGTAGTATAAATGCAGGGTCCGGGGCCAACGTCCTGACTTTC.